The subject of this entry is one TCR beta chain. The data originate from a study of technical replicates of blood from a few donors. The protocol was immunoSEQ multiplex PCR, while the TCRdb copy is restricted to in-frame clones and leaves out a portion. There are about 84,000 clones in the sample; almost 98% occur only once, and more than 0.15% lies in the top ten. Trimming left V 5 bases short and J 4 bases short, with 15 bases between. The CDR3 runs 15 residues. The germline V gene has CDR1 LNHDA and CDR2 SQIVND (reference sequence). Sequenced: T cells isolated from PBMCs. This clonotype was sampled from a human donor in good health. The chain has TRBV19 and TRBJ1-5; TRBD1 is a possible D gene (6 bases). The DNA of the CDR3 is TGTGCCAGTAGTTCCTCAGGACAGATTAATCAGCCCCAGCATTTT. The encoded protein is CASSSSGQINQPQHF.